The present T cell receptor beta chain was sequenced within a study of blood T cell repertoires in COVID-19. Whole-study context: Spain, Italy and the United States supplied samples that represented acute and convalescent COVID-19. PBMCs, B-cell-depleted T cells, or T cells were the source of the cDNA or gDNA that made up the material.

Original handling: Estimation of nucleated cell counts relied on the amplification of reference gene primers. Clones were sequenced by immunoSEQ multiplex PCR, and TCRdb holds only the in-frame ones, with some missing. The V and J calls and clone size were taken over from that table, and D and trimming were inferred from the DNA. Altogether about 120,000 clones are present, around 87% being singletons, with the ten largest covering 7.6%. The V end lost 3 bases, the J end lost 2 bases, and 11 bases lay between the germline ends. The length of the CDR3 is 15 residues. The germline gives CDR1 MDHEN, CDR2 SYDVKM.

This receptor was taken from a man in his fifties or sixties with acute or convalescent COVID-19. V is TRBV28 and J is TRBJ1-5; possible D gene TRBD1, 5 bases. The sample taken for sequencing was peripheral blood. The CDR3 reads CASSFGGGGNQPQHF. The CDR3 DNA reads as TGTGCCAGCAGTTTCGGCGGGGGGGGCAATCAGCCCCAGCATTTT.